Each of the 30 T cell receptor beta chains below was sequenced from the same sample in a study of T cells in Graves' hyperthyroidism and ophthalmopathy (dated by TCRdb to between 2018 and 2021). Libraries were constructed by multiplex PCR. The sequencer was an Illumina HiSeq 2000. The TCR beta CDR3 regions were amplified from RNA transcripts. The TCR CDR3 was subjected to a first round of RT-PCR using the HTBI primer set and the Qiagen OneStep RT-PCR kit. TCRdb reprocessed the public reads (quality trimming at Q25 with fastp, clone calling with MiXCR) and kept in-frame beta chains. Every distinct CDR3 protein forms one entry, paired with its most common genes and DNA. This sample lists over 650,000 distinct CDR3 sequences; roughly 17% were detected once. The ten largest clones take up 8.4% of the sample. Input material: blood. Receptors originate from a man aged 18 to 30 with Graves' hyperthyroidism.

The chain employs TRBV10-3 and TRBJ1-1; D gene ambiguous. The CDR3 runs to 14 residues. CDR1 ENHRY and CDR2 SYGVKD come from the germline V gene. The ends were cut back, 4 bases at V and 0 bases at J, with 9 bases in the middle. The CDR3, as DNA: TGTGCCATCAGTGGCGGAGGAATGAACACTGAAGCTTTCTTT. Translating it yields CAISGGGMNTEAFF.

This clonotype came up a few times. The chain couples TRBV24-1 to TRBJ2-3; D gene ambiguous. The CDR3 consists of 14 residues. Germline V CDR1 and CDR2: KGHDR, SFDVKD. V was pared by 0 bases and J by 1 base, with 4 bases between. In DNA form, the CDR3 reads TGTGCCACCAGTGATTTGACACGCACAGATACGCAGTATTTT. This encodes CATSDLTRTDTQYF.

The chain is built from TRBV28 and TRBJ1-4, with a tentative D call TRBD1 (5 bases). Trimming stripped 11 bases from V and 8 bases from J, with 15 bases between. The CDR3 consists of 12 residues. From germline, CDR1 is MDHEN and CDR2 SYDVKM. The CDR3 DNA sequence: TGTGCCGGAGGGGTAGTAGGGGAAAAACTGTTTTTT. Protein: CAGGVVGEKLFF.

This clonotype came up a few times. The V gene is TRBV30, the J gene TRBJ2-1, with TRBD2 matching over 13 bases. Germline-derived CDR1 and CDR2 are GTSNPN and SVGIG (reference sequence). This CDR3 is 15 amino acids long. With V trimmed by 2 bases and J by 7 bases, 5 bases remained unmatched. The CDR3 reads CAWSQGLAGANEQFF. The CDR3 DNA reads TGTGCCTGGAGTCAAGGACTAGCGGGAGCTAATGAGCAGTTCTTC.

This clonotype was counted at least ten times. The rearrangement links TRBV7-8 to TRBJ2-3; D is unresolved. The CDR3 is 14 residues long. The V end lost 3 bases, the J end lost 5 bases, and 12 bases lay between the germline ends. Germline loops: CDR1 SGHVS, CDR2 FQNEAQ. The CDR3 DNA is TGTGCCAGCAGCTTTACGAGGATCCGAGATACGCAGTATTTT. Encoded protein: CASSFTRIRDTQYF.

This clonotype was counted only a few times. CDR3 in amino acids: CASSGTVADEQFF. The DNA for the CDR3 is TGTGCCAGCAGCGGGACAGTTGCGGATGAGCAGTTCTTC. The V and J genes are TRBV7-3 and TRBJ2-1; 7 bases align to TRBD1. Looked up from germline, CDR1 is SGHTA and CDR2 is FQGTGA. With 5 bases clipped from V and 8 bases from J, the junction kept 6 bases outside the gene matches. The CDR3 is made up of 13 amino acids. Full variable domain (rest looked up from reference TRBV7-3 and TRBJ2-1): GAGVSQTPSNKVTEKGKYVELRCDPISGHTALYWYRQSLGQGPEFLIYFQGTGAADDSGLPNDRFFAVRPEGSVSTLKIQRTERGDSAVYLCASSGTVADEQFFGPGTRLTVL.

This rearrangement joins TRBV2 to TRBJ1-1; D remains ambiguous. The CDR3 is 15 residues long. With 8 bases removed from V and 1 base from J, the gap between germline ends came to 17 bases. Germline V lookup: CDR1 SNHLY, CDR2 FYNNEI. CDR3 DNA sequence: TGTGCCAGCCGTCATGAAACGGTGGGGAACACTGAAGCTTTCTTT. Residues: CASRHETVGNTEAFF.

This clonotype was seen a handful of times. The chain combines TRBV28 with TRBJ1-2; D might be TRBD1 (5 bases). The germline V and J ends were trimmed by 3 bases and 4 bases, with 12 bases remaining between them. This CDR3 contains 14 residues. Germline loops: CDR1 MDHEN, CDR2 SYDVKM. The CDR3 DNA is TGTGCCAGCAGTTTCTTCGGGGGGAGCTATGGCTACACCTTC. Protein sequence: CASSFFGGSYGYTF.

This clonotype has more than one count but fewer than ten. The chain employs TRBV11-1 and TRBJ2-3; D remains unclear. From germline, CDR1 is SGHAT and CDR2 FQDESV (reference sequence). Trimming left V 1 base short and J 4 bases short, with 6 bases between. The length of the CDR3 is 13 residues. CDR3 sequence: CASSLEVPDTQYF. The CDR3 nucleotides read TGTGCCAGCAGCTTAGAGGTCCCAGATACGCAGTATTTT.

This clonotype appeared many times. The V and J genes are TRBV20-1 and TRBJ2-1, with 7 bases lining up with TRBD1. This CDR3 comprises 15 residues. The junction had 7 bases not matched to a gene; V was cut back by 5 bases and J by 0 bases. CDR1 is DFQATT and CDR2 is SNEGSKA in the germline V gene (reference sequence). The CDR3 region is CSAGYRGSSYNEQFF. The CDR3 region has the DNA TGCAGTGCTGGGTACAGGGGAAGCTCCTACAATGAGCAGTTCTTC.

This clonotype has at least ten counts. This sequence joins TRBV28 and TRBJ2-1; 8 bases match TRBD1. Germline V lookup: CDR1 MDHEN, CDR2 SYDVKM. Trimming cost V 5 bases and J 3 bases; bases outside gene matches: 6. This CDR3 contains 15 residues. CDR3 DNA sequence: TGTGCCAGCAGTACGGGGGACAGGTACTACAATGAGCAGTTCTTC. This gives the protein CASSTGDRYYNEQFF.

This clonotype was seen many times. This sequence joins TRBV6-1 and TRBJ2-7; D is possibly TRBD1 or TRBD2 (6 bases each). Between the trimmed V and J ends, which lost 11 bases and 3 bases, there was a span of 14 bases. CDR3 size: 12 residues. The germline CDR1 and CDR2 sequences are MNHNS and SASEGT. CDR3 sequence reads: CAGGPGVYEQYF. CDR3 coding DNA: TGTGCCGGGGGGCCTGGCGTCTACGAGCAGTACTTC.

With respect to this clonotype: The junction departs from germline at one end; a sequencing error may be responsible. The rearrangement links TRBV28 to TRBJ2-7, with TRBD1 matching 9 bases. The CDR3 spans 15 residues. Germline CDR1 is MDHEN and CDR2 is SYDVKM. In nucleotides, the CDR3 is TGTACCAGCAGTCTTCCGGGACAGGGTGTCTACGAGCAGTACTTC. Encoded protein: CTSSLPGQGVYEQYF.

This clonotype came up many times. The chain carries TRBV15 and TRBJ2-3; 8 positions match TRBD1. J lost 2 bases, V lost 0 bases, and 4 bases had no gene match. Germline CDR1 LNHNV, CDR2 YYDKDF (reference sequence). CDR3 length: 16 residues. CDR3 residues: CATSRDLDRVTDTQYF. The CDR3 DNA is TGTGCCACCAGCAGAGATTTGGACAGGGTCACAGATACGCAGTATTTT. Using reference TRBV15 and TRBJ2-3 for the parts outside the CDR3, the full variable domain is DAMVIQNPRYQVTQFGKPVTLSCSQTLNHNVMYWYQQKSSQAPKLLFHYYDKDFNNEADTPDNFQSRRPNTSFCFLDIRSPGLGDTAMYLCATSRDLDRVTDTQYFGPGTRLTVL.

This clonotype came up a few times. J is TRBJ1-4 and V is TRBV12-3 or TRBV12-4, with D possibly matching TRBD1 (6 bases). V shed 5 bases and J shed 5 bases, with 12 bases lying between them. The CDR3 consists of 14 residues. The CDR3 nucleotides are TGTGCCAGCAGTCAGGGGACCTGGAATGAAAAACTGTTTTTT. This codes for CASSQGTWNEKLFF.

This clonotype was seen repeatedly, ten times or more. V is TRBV28 and J is TRBJ2-1, with TRBD2 identical over 8 bases. CDR1 is MDHEN and CDR2 is SYDVKM in the germline V gene. The CDR3 sequence is 16 residues long. With 2 bases clipped from V and 8 bases from J, the junction kept 11 bases outside the gene matches. CDR3 region: CASSLGAGGSGHEQFF. Here the CDR3 DNA reads TGTGCCAGCAGTTTAGGGGCGGGAGGCTCCGGGCATGAGCAGTTCTTC.

This chain connects TRBV4-2 to TRBJ2-4, with D hard to call. V was trimmed by 0 bases and J by 10 bases, leaving 16 bases between them. CDR1 is LGHNA and CDR2 is YNFKEQ in the germline V gene. The CDR3 consists of 15 residues. This chain's CDR3 is CASSQDFTPKRIQYF. CDR3 in DNA: TGTGCCAGCAGCCAAGATTTTACCCCAAAACGGATTCAGTACTTC.

The chain carries TRBV2 and TRBJ2-7; D could derive from TRBD1 or TRBD2 (5 bases each). The germline CDR1 and CDR2 sequences are SNHLY and FYNNEI. This CDR3 is built from 23 residues. V was shortened by 5 bases and J by 0 bases, with 38 bases between the two germline ends. The CDR3 DNA reads TGTGCCAGCAGTAGGCCCGGGACGGTGATTTCTGAGTATCGATCTAGGGACTCCTACGAGCAGTACTTC. Encoded protein: CASSRPGTVISEYRSRDSYEQYF.

The chain is built from TRBV7-3 and TRBJ2-3; possible D gene TRBD2, 5 bases. CDR1 and CDR2 (germline): SGHTA, FQGTGA. The ends were cut back, 2 bases at V and 4 bases at J, with 10 bases in the middle. This CDR3 has 14 amino acids. In nucleotides, the CDR3 is TGTGCCAGCAGCTTACGAGGGTCTGCAGATACGCAGTATTTT. As protein: CASSLRGSADTQYF.

This clonotype occurred a few times. This chain links TRBV10-3 with TRBJ1-2, with a possible D match to TRBD1 (5 bases). Trimming removed 7 bases from V and 4 bases from J, with 13 bases in between. This CDR3 spans 13 amino acids. Germline lookup yields CDR1 ENHRY and CDR2 SYGVKD. The CDR3 nucleotides are TGTGCCATCACACCCGACAGCTCCTATGGCTACACCTTC. It is translated as CAITPDSSYGYTF.

The gene calls are TRBV7-2 and TRBJ1-4; TRBD1 might be the D (6 bases). Germline V gene sequence: CDR1 SGHTA, CDR2 FQGNSA. The CDR3 loop spans 15 amino acids. V was trimmed by 3 bases and J by 7 bases, leaving 15 bases between them. CDR3 nucleotide sequence: TGTGCCAGCAGCTTGTCAGGGGTGGTCCCTGAAAAACTGTTTTTT. This gives the protein CASSLSGVVPEKLFF.

The gene calls are TRBV6-1 and TRBJ2-1, with D tentatively TRBD1 or TRBD2 (5 bases each). Deletions cut 6 bases from V and 4 bases from J, with 37 bases between. CDR1 and CDR2 (germline): MNHNS, SASEGT. CDR3 length equals 22 residues. The CDR3 region has the DNA TGTGCCAGCAGCCCCTGTTGGGCCAGTCTCGTGGGCTTCGGGGCCGCGTACAATGAGCAGTTCTTC. It is translated as CASSPCWASLVGFGAAYNEQFF.

This clonotype was recorded at least ten times. The genes are TRBV7-2 and TRBJ2-1, with 9 bases identical to TRBD1. CDR1 is SGHTA, CDR2 FQGNSA, per germline. This CDR3 has 15 residues. With V trimmed by 5 bases and J by 6 bases, 8 bases remained unmatched. The CDR3 nucleotides are TGTGCCAGCAGCATCACAGGGGGCGCGGGCAATGAGCAGTTCTTC. It encodes CASSITGGAGNEQFF.

This clonotype has ten or more counts. The chain employs TRBV7-9 and TRBJ2-7, with 8 bases matching TRBD2. The CDR3 spans 15 residues. Losses at the gene ends were 2 bases for V and 4 bases for J; bases not matched to a gene: 7. Germline CDR1 reads SEHNR; CDR2 reads FQNEAQ (reference sequence). The chain's CDR3 is CASSLSSGNSYEQYF. The CDR3 nucleotides are TGTGCCAGCAGCTTAAGTAGCGGGAATTCGTACGAGCAGTACTTC.

This clonotype was recorded at least ten times. The gene calls are TRBV7-9 and TRBJ1-2; tentatively, D is TRBD1 (5 bases). CDR3 length: 16 amino acids. In germline, CDR1 is SEHNR, CDR2 FQNEAQ (reference sequence). The V end lost 5 bases, the J end lost 2 bases, and 18 bases lay between the germline ends. CDR3 amino acids: CASSPAVAEGNYGYTF. The CDR3 region has the DNA TGTGCCAGCAGCCCCGCGGTTGCAGAGGGGAACTATGGCTACACCTTC.

Remarks on this clonotype: A read error may explain this, as a much larger clone is one base away. The V call is TRBV12-3 or TRBV12-4, the J call TRBJ1-4; TRBD1 is a possible D gene (5 bases). CDR3 length: 17 amino acids. CDR3 region: CASSLGEGALSNERLFF. The DNA of the CDR3 is TGTGCCAGCAGTTTAGGAGAAGGGGCACTCTCTAATGAAAGACTGTTTTTT.

This clonotype was seen at least ten times. V and J are TRBV18 and TRBJ1-4; no clear D. The length of the CDR3 is 14 residues. In germline, CDR1 is KGHSH, CDR2 LQKENI. V lost 1 base to trimming and J lost 4 bases, with 7 bases between them. The DNA for the CDR3 is TGTGCCAGCTCACCACAGGCCGTTAATGAAAAACTGTTTTTT. It specifies CASSPQAVNEKLFF.

This clonotype has only a few counts. The chain has TRBV29-1 and TRBJ1-2; D unclear. Trimming stripped 7 bases from V and 4 bases from J, with 25 bases between. This CDR3 is built from 16 residues. CDR1 SQVTM and CDR2 ANQGSEA come from the germline V gene. The CDR3 DNA reads as TGCAGCGCACAAGGGTTTCCTGAAGGCCTCATCTATGGCTACACCTTC. Its translation: CSAQGFPEGLIYGYTF. The entire variable domain, with the rest obtained from reference TRBV29-1 and TRBJ1-2, is as follows: SAVISQKPSRDICQRGTSLTIQCQVDSQVTMMFWYRQQPGQSLTLIATANQGSEATYESGFVIDKFPISRPNLTFSTLTVSNMSPEDSSIYLCSAQGFPEGLIYGYTFGSGTRLTVV.

This clonotype has ten or more counts. The chain uses TRBV6-5 and TRBJ1-1; possibly TRBD1 for D (5 bases). The CDR3 sequence is 15 residues long. CDR1 and CDR2 from the germline V gene are MNHEY and SVGAGI. Trimming took 0 bases from V and 6 from J, leaving 14 bases between them. The chain's CDR3 is CASSYSGRVGAEAFF. CDR3 coding DNA: TGTGCCAGCAGTTACTCAGGCAGGGTAGGCGCTGAAGCTTTCTTT.

The chain carries TRBV3-1 and TRBJ2-7; the D gene is possibly TRBD2 (6 bases). The CDR3 length is 14 residues. Looked up from germline, CDR1 is LGHDT and CDR2 is YNNKEL (reference sequence). Trimming left V 2 bases short and J 2 bases short, with 10 bases between. This chain's CDR3 is CASSQKGGTYEQYF. CDR3 DNA sequence: TGTGCCAGCAGCCAAAAGGGAGGAACCTACGAGCAGTACTTC.